This T cell receptor beta chain was identified in a study of cytomegalovirus exposure and HLA in healthy donors. The overall study: The 500 to 850 first-cohort repertoires and the roughly 120 validation repertoires shared the same platform, a later analysis reported. Study results and caveats: TCR clusters originating in the first cohort tended to co-occur in the roughly 120 validation repertoires, according to a later analysis. Rarity marked most TCR sequences, yet some public TCRs occurred in many donors.

Details on this clone: Antigen specificity is unknown.

Germline lookup yields CDR1 SGDLS and CDR2 YYNGEE. With V trimmed by 4 bases and J by 6 bases, 4 bases remained unmatched. The CDR3 runs to 14 residues. Clones were read by immunoSEQ multiplex PCR, and TCRdb kept only the in-frame ones, dropping some. This repertoire shows under 200,000 clones, about 90% found once; its top ten account for 4% to 5%. The chain is built from TRBV9 and TRBJ1-1; 12 bases are shared with TRBD1. Sequences were obtained from PBMCs. This clonotype was sampled from a man aged 18-30 years in good health and CMV-seropositive. In DNA form, the CDR3 reads TGTGCCAGCAGCCCGGGACAGGGGGCCGCTGAAGCTTTCTTT. Translating it yields CASSPGQGAAEAFF.